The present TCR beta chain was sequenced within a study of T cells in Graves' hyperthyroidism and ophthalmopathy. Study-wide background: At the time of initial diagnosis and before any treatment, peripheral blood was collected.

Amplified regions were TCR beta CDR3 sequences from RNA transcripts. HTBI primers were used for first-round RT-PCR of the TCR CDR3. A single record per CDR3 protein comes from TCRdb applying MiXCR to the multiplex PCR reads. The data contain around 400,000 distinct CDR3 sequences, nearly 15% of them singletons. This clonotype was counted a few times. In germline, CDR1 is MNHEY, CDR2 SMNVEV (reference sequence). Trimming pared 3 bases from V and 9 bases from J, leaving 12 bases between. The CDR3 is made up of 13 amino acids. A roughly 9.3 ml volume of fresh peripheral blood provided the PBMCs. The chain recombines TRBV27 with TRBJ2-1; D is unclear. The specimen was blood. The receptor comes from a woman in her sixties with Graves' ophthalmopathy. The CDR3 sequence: CASSLQPTVEQFF. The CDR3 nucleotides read TGTGCCAGCAGTTTGCAACCAACCGTTGAGCAGTTCTTC.